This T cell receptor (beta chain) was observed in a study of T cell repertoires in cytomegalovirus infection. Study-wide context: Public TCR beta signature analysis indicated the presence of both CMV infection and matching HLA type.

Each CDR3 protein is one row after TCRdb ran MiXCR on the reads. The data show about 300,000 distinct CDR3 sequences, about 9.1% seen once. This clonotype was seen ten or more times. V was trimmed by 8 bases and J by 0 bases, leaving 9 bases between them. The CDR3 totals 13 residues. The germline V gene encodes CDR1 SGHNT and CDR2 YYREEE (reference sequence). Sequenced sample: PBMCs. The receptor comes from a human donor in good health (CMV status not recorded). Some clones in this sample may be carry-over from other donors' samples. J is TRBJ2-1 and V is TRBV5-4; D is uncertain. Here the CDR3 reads CASGPSSYNEQFF. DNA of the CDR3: TGTGCCAGTGGACCTAGCTCCTACAATGAGCAGTTCTTC.